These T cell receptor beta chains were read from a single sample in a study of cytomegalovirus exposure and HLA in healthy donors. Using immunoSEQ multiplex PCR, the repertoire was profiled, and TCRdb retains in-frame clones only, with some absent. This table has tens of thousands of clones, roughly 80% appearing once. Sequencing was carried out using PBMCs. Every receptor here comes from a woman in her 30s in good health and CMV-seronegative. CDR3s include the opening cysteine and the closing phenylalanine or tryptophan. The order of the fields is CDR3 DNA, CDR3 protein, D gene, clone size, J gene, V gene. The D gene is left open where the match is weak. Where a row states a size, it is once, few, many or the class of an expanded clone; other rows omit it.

DNA: TGTGCCAGCAGCTTAGATCTGACGGGGGAGACTCTTGATACGCAGTATTTT
CDR3: CASSLDLTGETLDTQYF
D: -
size: -
J: TRBJ2-3
V: TRBV11-2

DNA: TGTGCCAGCAGCTTGAGGGGACTAGCGAAAGAGACCCAGTACTTC
CDR3: CASSLRGLAKETQYF
D: TRBD2
size: -
J: TRBJ2-5
V: TRBV5-4

DNA: TGTGCTAGCAGCCCTGAGGACAGGGTGGGTGAGACCCAGTACTTC
CDR3: CASSPEDRVGETQYF
D: TRBD1
size: -
J: TRBJ2-5
V: TRBV7-7

DNA: TGTGCCAGCAGCTCTAGCGGGGGGGAGAACACCGGGGAGCTGTTTTTT
CDR3: CASSSSGGENTGELFF
D: TRBD2
size: -
J: TRBJ2-2
V: TRBV11-2

DNA: TGTGCCAGCAGGTTGTCCGCCGGAGGCACAGATACGCAGTATTTT
CDR3: CASRLSAGGTDTQYF
D: -
size: -
J: TRBJ2-3
V: TRBV11-3

DNA: TGTGCCAGCAGCTTCGGGGGTGCGAACACCGGGGAGCTGTTTTTT
CDR3: CASSFGGANTGELFF
D: -
size: -
J: TRBJ2-2
V: TRBV11-2

DNA: TGTGCCAGTAGGCCCTTGGGGGGAAGGAGTAGAAGCTACAATGAGCAGTTCTTC
CDR3: CASRPLGGRSRSYNEQFF
D: -
size: -
J: TRBJ2-1
V: TRBV19

DNA: TGTGCCAGTAGTGCCGGGACTAGCGGGGGCAAAAACATTCAGTACTTC
CDR3: CASSAGTSGGKNIQYF
D: TRBD2
size: -
J: TRBJ2-4
V: TRBV19

DNA: TGTGCCAGTACAGGGGGACGGGTTAATGAAAAACTGTTTTTT
CDR3: CASTGGRVNEKLFF
D: TRBD1
size: -
J: TRBJ1-4
V: TRBV19

DNA: TGCGCCAGCAGCGAAACAGGGGCCGGTGAAAAACTGTTTTTT
CDR3: CASSETGAGEKLFF
D: TRBD1
size: -
J: TRBJ1-4
V: TRBV5-1

DNA: TGCGCCAGCAGCCAAGAATTGAGACAGGGGCTGAACACTGAAGCTTTCTTT
CDR3: CASSQELRQGLNTEAFF
D: TRBD1
size: -
J: TRBJ1-1
V: TRBV4-3

DNA: TGTTCCAGCAGCAGTGGGAGGGACGAGGACGAGCAGTACTTC
CDR3: CSSSSGRDEDEQYF
D: TRBD2
size: -
J: TRBJ2-7
V: TRBV7-9

DNA: TGTGCCAGCAGCGAAACAGGGCCCTACGAGCAGTACTTC
CDR3: CASSETGPYEQYF
D: -
size: -
J: TRBJ2-7
V: TRBV11-2

DNA: TGTGCCAGCAGAGGGACAGTTGATAATTCACCCCTCCACTTT
CDR3: CASRGTVDNSPLHF
D: TRBD1
size: -
J: TRBJ1-6
V: TRBV7-9

DNA: TGTGCCAGCAGCTCCCGACAGGGCCGAATGGAATTGCCCCAGCATTTT
CDR3: CASSSRQGRMELPQHF
D: TRBD1
size: -
J: TRBJ1-5
V: TRBV7-9

DNA: TGTGCCAGCTCGGTTGGTAGCGGGGGATTCTTC
CDR3: CASSVGSGGFF
D: TRBD2
size: -
J: TRBJ2-1
V: TRBV11-2

DNA: TGTGCCAGCAGCCGGACAGGGATTAATCAGCCCCAGCATTTT
CDR3: CASSRTGINQPQHF
D: TRBD1
size: -
J: TRBJ1-5
V: TRBV6-5

DNA: TGTGCCAGCAGCCGCGTACAGGGTAGGGCTGGCTACACCTTC
CDR3: CASSRVQGRAGYTF
D: -
size: -
J: TRBJ1-2
V: TRBV6-6

DNA: TGTGCCAGCAGCACTTGGACAGGGGGAGCGTACGAGCAGTACTTC
CDR3: CASSTWTGGAYEQYF
D: TRBD1
size: -
J: TRBJ2-7
V: TRBV7-2

DNA: TGCGCCAGCAGCTTGGCCTCTCTCCGTCCCGGGACATTTTCGACAACTGAAGCTTTCTTT
CDR3: CASSLASLRPGTFSTTEAFF
D: -
size: -
J: TRBJ1-1
V: TRBV5-1

DNA: TGTGCCAGCAGCTTGGACCGGTTAACGAACACCGGGGAGCTGTTTTTT
CDR3: CASSLDRLTNTGELFF
D: -
size: -
J: TRBJ2-2
V: TRBV5-4

DNA: TGTGCCAGTAGCATGGGGGCCTCTGGGGCCAACGTCCTGACTTTC
CDR3: CASSMGASGANVLTF
D: -
size: -
J: TRBJ2-6
V: TRBV19

DNA: TGTGCCACCAGCAGAGACCCGGGAAGCAATCAGCCCCAGCATTTT
CDR3: CATSRDPGSNQPQHF
D: -
size: few
J: TRBJ1-5
V: TRBV15

DNA: TGTGCCAGCAGCTGGTCCTTTTTGGCAGGGCTTCGGTCACCCCTCCACTTT
CDR3: CASSWSFLAGLRSPLHF
D: -
size: -
J: TRBJ1-6
V: TRBV5-4

DNA: TGTGCCAGCAGTCAGGTCTACGAGCAGTACTTC
CDR3: CASSQVYEQYF
D: -
size: -
J: TRBJ2-7
V: TRBV25-1

DNA: TGTGCCAGCAACCTCGACAGGGATGGGGGCTACGAGCAGTACTTC
CDR3: CASNLDRDGGYEQYF
D: TRBD1
size: few
J: TRBJ2-7
V: TRBV6-6

DNA: TGTGCCATCAGTGATAATCAGAGACTAAACACTGAAGCTTTCTTT
CDR3: CAISDNQRLNTEAFF
D: -
size: -
J: TRBJ1-1
V: TRBV10-3

DNA: TGCGCCAGCAGCTTGGCCTCGGGGAAAGAGACCCAGTACTTC
CDR3: CASSLASGKETQYF
D: -
size: -
J: TRBJ2-5
V: TRBV5-1

DNA: TGTGCCAGCAGCCCCCGGGCGCCGGGGACTAATGAAAAACTGTTTTTT
CDR3: CASSPRAPGTNEKLFF
D: -
size: -
J: TRBJ1-4
V: TRBV7-9

DNA: TGTGCCAGTAGTATACAACGGGGAATGGGGACAGACTATGGCTACACCTTC
CDR3: CASSIQRGMGTDYGYTF
D: TRBD1
size: -
J: TRBJ1-2
V: TRBV19

DNA: TGTGCCAGCAGCTTTGGGCGCGGGAGCTCCTATAATTCACCCCTCCACTTT
CDR3: CASSFGRGSSYNSPLHF
D: -
size: -
J: TRBJ1-6
V: TRBV11-3

DNA: TGTGCCAGCAGCTCACGGCAGACAGGGCCCGGCTACACCTTC
CDR3: CASSSRQTGPGYTF
D: TRBD1
size: -
J: TRBJ1-2
V: TRBV7-2

DNA: TGTGCCAGCAGCGTGGGACAGGGAGGAGACTATGGCTACACCTTC
CDR3: CASSVGQGGDYGYTF
D: TRBD1
size: -
J: TRBJ1-2
V: TRBV7-6

DNA: TGTGCCAGCAGCCAAGTTTTTGCCAGGGTACGAGAGACCCAGTACTTC
CDR3: CASSQVFARVRETQYF
D: -
size: -
J: TRBJ2-5
V: TRBV14

DNA: TGTGCCACCAGCAGAGATTCGGCGGGGGGGCATGGTGAGCAGTTCTTC
CDR3: CATSRDSAGGHGEQFF
D: TRBD2
size: -
J: TRBJ2-1
V: TRBV15

DNA: TGCGCCAGCAGTGAGAGAGACAAGGGGGTCAATCAGCCCCAGCATTTT
CDR3: CASSERDKGVNQPQHF
D: -
size: -
J: TRBJ1-5
V: TRBV10-1

DNA: TGTGCCAGCAGCAAGGGACAGGGAAGAACCTACGAGCAGTACTTC
CDR3: CASSKGQGRTYEQYF
D: TRBD1
size: -
J: TRBJ2-7
V: TRBV28

DNA: TGTGCCAGCAGGCTGACAGCCCCCCCTGAAGCTTTCTTT
CDR3: CASRLTAPPEAFF
D: -
size: -
J: TRBJ1-1
V: TRBV28

DNA: TGCGCCAGCAGCCCTCGACAGGGGGCAATTAATGGGGCCAACGTCCTGACTTTC
CDR3: CASSPRQGAINGANVLTF
D: TRBD1
size: few
J: TRBJ2-6
V: TRBV4-1

DNA: TGTGCCAGCAGCTCGGGACAGGGACGGCCTGAAGCTTTCTTT
CDR3: CASSSGQGRPEAFF
D: TRBD1
size: once
J: TRBJ1-1
V: TRBV7-6

DNA: TGCAGTGCTAGGGACAGGGGGGGCTACACCTTC
CDR3: CSARDRGGYTF
D: TRBD1
size: few
J: TRBJ1-2
V: TRBV20-1

DNA: TGTGCCAGCAGCTTGGCCCTCGGGAAGGAGCAGTACTTC
CDR3: CASSLALGKEQYF
D: -
size: -
J: TRBJ2-7
V: TRBV5-6

DNA: TGCGCCAGCAGAGAGGTTACAGGGAGAGGGGAAAAACTGTTTTTT
CDR3: CASREVTGRGEKLFF
D: -
size: once
J: TRBJ1-4
V: TRBV5-1

DNA: TGTGCCAGCAGACTAGCGGGAGGCCGCAGTCCATCCCGCGCTACAGATACGCAGTATTTT
CDR3: CASRLAGGRSPSRATDTQYF
D: TRBD2
size: once
J: TRBJ2-3
V: TRBV4-2

DNA: TGTGCCAGCAGTTACTCCCTAGCGGGGGAAGAGACCCAGTACTTC
CDR3: CASSYSLAGEETQYF
D: TRBD2
size: -
J: TRBJ2-5
V: TRBV6-5

DNA: TGTGCCAGTAGACTAGCGGGGGGCCACAATGAGCAGTTCTTC
CDR3: CASRLAGGHNEQFF
D: TRBD2
size: -
J: TRBJ2-1
V: TRBV19

DNA: TGTGCCAGCAGTGAACCGTTCAGGATGAACACTGAAGCTTTCTTT
CDR3: CASSEPFRMNTEAFF
D: -
size: -
J: TRBJ1-1
V: TRBV6-1

DNA: TGTGCCAGCAGTGAAGCTAGCGGGGGCTGGTACACCGGGGAGCTGTTTTTT
CDR3: CASSEASGGWYTGELFF
D: TRBD2
size: -
J: TRBJ2-2
V: TRBV25-1

DNA: TGTGCCAGCTCACCAGGGACAGGGGCACCCACTGAAGCTTTCTTT
CDR3: CASSPGTGAPTEAFF
D: TRBD1
size: -
J: TRBJ1-1
V: TRBV18